Presented here are 27 T cell receptor beta chains from one specimen sequenced in a study of T cells in Graves' hyperthyroidism and ophthalmopathy. TCR beta CDR3 regions were amplified from RNA. HTBI primers were the set used in a first-round RT-PCR of the TCR CDR3. Each CDR3 protein is one row after TCRdb ran MiXCR on the multiplex PCR reads. The data contain over 500,000 distinct CDR3 sequences, approximately 17% of them seen just once; the ten biggest clones take up approximately 16%. Sequenced material: blood. Every receptor here comes from a woman aged 18 to 35 with Graves' ophthalmopathy.

This clonotype appeared many times. The chain is built from TRBV18 and TRBJ2-5, with D tentatively TRBD1 (5 bases). Germline V gene lookup returns CDR1 KGHSH and CDR2 LQKENI. The CDR3 is 14 residues long. V was clipped by 5 bases and J by 5 bases, with 15 bases between them. CDR3 sequence reads: CASSFLDKTETQYF. The DNA for the CDR3 is TGTGCCAGCTCATTTCTGGACAAGACGGAGACCCAGTACTTC.

At least ten counts were recorded for this clonotype. The chain combines TRBV11-2 with TRBJ2-7, with a tentative D call TRBD2 (7 bases). CDR1 is SGHAT and CDR2 is FQNNGV in the germline V gene. Trimming left V 5 bases short and J 0 bases short, with 14 bases between. This CDR3 comprises 15 residues. CDR3 nucleotides: TGTGCCAGCAGCCCCGAGGGGGGGAGCTCCTACGAGCAGTACTTC. It yields the protein CASSPEGGSSYEQYF.

The chain carries TRBV10-3 and TRBJ1-1, with TRBD1 as a possible D gene (5 bases). Germline CDR1 reads ENHRY; CDR2 reads SYGVKD. The CDR3 is made up of 12 amino acids. V gave up 11 bases and J gave up 3 bases, with 13 bases separating them. CDR3 residues: CAGGRSDTEAFF. DNA of the CDR3: TGTGCCGGGGGTCGGAGCGACACTGAAGCTTTCTTT.

This clonotype was picked up many times. This chain connects TRBV7-3 to TRBJ2-1; TRBD1 aligns across 7 bases. Unmatched junction bases numbered 5, after V lost 1 base and J lost 8 bases. CDR1 and CDR2 from the germline V gene are SGHTA and FQGTGA. The CDR3 has 14 amino acids. The CDR3 here is CASSLRDSGDEQFF. For the CDR3, the DNA is TGTGCCAGCAGCTTAAGGGACAGTGGCGATGAGCAGTTCTTC.

The sample holds many counts of this clonotype. This chain uses TRBV7-9 with TRBJ1-1, with D hard to call. Germline assignment: CDR1 SEHNR and CDR2 FQNEAQ (reference sequence). The V end was cut by 1 base, the J end by 6 bases, with 6 bases between. The CDR3 runs to 12 residues. The DNA for the CDR3 is TGTGCCAGCAGCTTAGGACATTCTGAAGCTTTCTTT. It specifies CASSLGHSEAFF.

This clonotype was seen at least ten times. This rearrangement joins TRBV30 to TRBJ2-1; D gene uncertain. This CDR3 is built from 14 residues. The V and J ends lost 0 bases and 8 bases respectively, with 14 bases between them. Per the germline V gene, CDR1 is GTSNPN and CDR2 is SVGIG (reference sequence). CDR3 nucleotide sequence: TGTGCCTGGAGTGTGTTAGGATTGATCTATGAGCAGTTCTTC. Its protein product is CAWSVLGLIYEQFF. The complete variable domain, with remaining parts taken from reference TRBV30 and TRBJ2-1, reads SQTIHQWPATLVQPVGSPLSLECTVEGTSNPNLYWYRQAAGRGLQLLFYSVGIGQISSEVPQNLSASRPQDRQFILSSKKLLLSDSGFYLCAWSVLGLIYEQFFGPGTRLTVL.

This clonotype was seen repeatedly, ten times or more. The gene calls are TRBV3-1 and TRBJ2-1; unclear D gene. Germline values: CDR1 LGHDT, CDR2 YNNKEL (reference sequence). The V end was cut by 0 bases, the J end by 7 bases, with 7 bases between. This CDR3 spans 13 amino acids. CDR3 region: CASSQDARNEQFF. Here the CDR3 DNA reads TGTGCCAGCAGCCAAGACGCGCGAAATGAGCAGTTCTTC.

This clonotype was picked up many times. The chain employs TRBV7-3 and TRBJ2-1; perhaps TRBD1 as D (7 bases). This CDR3 has 15 amino acids. V dropped 2 bases and J dropped 4 bases, with 12 bases sitting between them. Germline V gene sequence: CDR1 SGHTA, CDR2 FQGTGA. For the CDR3, the DNA is TGTGCCAGCAGCTTACAGGGGGGAGCGTACAATGAGCAGTTCTTC. As protein: CASSLQGGAYNEQFF.

This clonotype was seen repeatedly, ten times or more. The V and J genes are TRBV28 and TRBJ2-7; 10 nucleotides agree with TRBD1. Germline CDR1 and CDR2: MDHEN and SYDVKM. The V gene end was trimmed by 10 bases and the J gene end by 3 bases; junction bases not matched to a gene: 6. This CDR3 spans 13 amino acids. In nucleotides, the CDR3 is TGTGCCACCTCCGGGACAGGGGTCTACGAGCAGTACTTC. Translation: CATSGTGVYEQYF.

This clonotype showed up many times. The chain links TRBV12-3 or TRBV12-4 to TRBJ1-5; tentatively, D is TRBD1 (6 bases). CDR3 length: 18 amino acids. Trimming stripped 7 bases from V and 0 bases from J, with 22 bases between. The CDR3 is CASTVRDTGVDSNQPQHF. The CDR3 region has the DNA TGTGCCAGCACCGTCCGGGACACGGGTGTTGATAGCAATCAGCCCCAGCATTTT.

This clonotype was observed at least ten times. V gene TRBV5-6 combines with J gene TRBJ1-2; TRBD1 matches 7 bases. Germline assignment: CDR1 SGHDT and CDR2 YYEEEE. Trimming took 3 bases from V and 3 from J; bases not matched to a gene: 5. CDR3 size: 14 residues. The CDR3 loop is CASSSGQNHYGYTF. The CDR3 nucleotides read TGTGCCAGCAGCTCGGGACAGAACCACTATGGCTACACCTTC.

The chain recombines TRBV15 with TRBJ1-5, with D maybe TRBD1 (6 bases). Per the germline V gene, CDR1 is LNHNV and CDR2 is YYDKDF (reference sequence). Trimming stripped 1 base from V and 9 bases from J, with 13 bases between. The CDR3 loop spans 14 amino acids. For the CDR3, the DNA is TGTGCCACCAGCAGAGCCAGAGGGGGGGGGCCCCAGCATTTT. Amino acid sequence: CATSRARGGGPQHF.

The genes are TRBV4-1 and TRBJ2-2; D gene ambiguous. CDR3 length equals 17 residues. The V and J ends lost 0 bases and 2 bases respectively, with 13 bases between them. CDR1 is MGHRA and CDR2 is YSYEKL in the germline V gene. CDR3 sequence reads: CASSQDPAPPNTGELFF. CDR3 DNA: TGCGCCAGCAGCCAAGATCCGGCACCTCCTAACACCGGGGAGCTGTTTTTT.

This chain connects TRBV20-1 to TRBJ2-5; D remains ambiguous. CDR1 and CDR2 from the germline V gene are DFQATT and SNEGSKA (reference sequence). The V end lost 3 bases, the J end lost 2 bases, and 19 bases lay between the germline ends. The CDR3 has 16 amino acids. CDR3 nucleotide sequence: TGCAGTGCTAGCTCCAGTTCCCACTACTATCAAGAGACCCAGTACTTC. As protein: CSASSSSHYYQETQYF.

At least ten counts were recorded for this clonotype. With a much larger clone just one base away, this may be a read error. V usage is TRBV6-1 and J usage is TRBJ2-7, with 7 bases matching TRBD1. Germline CDR1 and CDR2: MNHNS and SASEGT. CDR3 length equals 15 residues. CDR3 bases: TGTGCCAGCAGTGTAACCGGGACAGACTCCTCCGAGCAGTACTTC. It codes for CASSVTGTDSSEQYF.

The J gene is TRBJ2-7, the V gene TRBV7-2, with D perhaps TRBD1 (5 bases). V lost 2 bases and J 2 bases, leaving 10 bases between the germline ends. CDR1 is SGHTA, CDR2 FQGNSA, per germline. The CDR3 is 14 amino acids. CDR3: CASSLLDRAYEQYF. CDR3 coding DNA: TGTGCCAGCAGCTTACTAGACAGAGCCTACGAGCAGTACTTC.

The chain employs TRBV30 and TRBJ1-1; D not certain. Germline lookup yields CDR1 GTSNPN and CDR2 SVGIG (reference sequence). The CDR3 spans 12 residues. Trimming left V 2 bases short and J 1 base short, with 5 bases between. DNA for the CDR3: TGTGCCTGGAGTATCAGGAACACTGAAGCTTTCTTT. This codes for CAWSIRNTEAFF.

Notes on this clonotype: A read error is possible here, since a much larger clone lies one base away. This chain links TRBV20-1 with TRBJ2-7; possibly TRBD1 for D (6 bases). The CDR3 runs to 14 residues. The V gene's germline CDR1 is DFQATT and CDR2 SNEGSKA (reference sequence). The CDR3 nucleotides are TGCAGTGCTCCCGAAAAGACAGGCTTCGGCGAGCGGTACTTC. It specifies CSAPEKTGFGERYF.

The table lists this clonotype with a few counts. A read error may be the cause here, since a much bigger clone is one base away. This chain connects TRBV3-1 to TRBJ2-7, with D unresolved. CDR3 length: 15 amino acids. The germline V gene has CDR1 LGHDT and CDR2 YNNKEL (reference sequence). V was clipped by 4 bases and J by 3 bases, with 16 bases between them. The CDR3 coding sequence is TGTGCCAGCAGCCCCGAGGTATCCTGGAGCTACGAGCAGTACTTC. It specifies CASSPEVSWSYEQYF.

Ten or more counts support this clonotype. This chain links TRBV28 with TRBJ2-1; unclear D gene. CDR3 size: 16 residues. V shed 1 base and J shed 5 bases, with 15 bases lying between them. CDR1 MDHEN and CDR2 SYDVKM come from the germline V gene. The CDR3 loop is CASSLSPLAANNEQFF. The CDR3 nucleotides are TGTGCCAGCAGTTTATCCCCCTTGGCAGCAAACAATGAGCAGTTCTTC.

J is TRBJ1-3 and V is TRBV10-3, with unresolved D. CDR1 and CDR2 (germline): ENHRY, SYGVKD. V lost 0 bases, J lost 7 bases, and 19 bases lay in between. There are 17 residues in the CDR3. Here the CDR3 DNA reads TGTGCCATCAGTGAGTCGGGCAGTGCCATCCTGGGGAACACCATATATTTT. Residues: CAISESGSAILGNTIYF.

This clonotype turned up a few times. The chain links TRBV3-1 to TRBJ2-7, with 10 bases identical to TRBD2. V lost 0 bases to trimming and J lost 3 bases; unmatched junction nucleotides: 8. This CDR3 comprises 17 residues. Germline V gives CDR1 LGHDT, CDR2 YNNKEL (reference sequence). Here the CDR3 reads CASSQDLLAGLFYEQYF. The CDR3 DNA follows: TGTGCCAGCAGCCAAGATCTACTAGCGGGGCTTTTCTACGAGCAGTACTTC.

Many counts were recorded for this clonotype. The genes are TRBV20-1 and TRBJ1-1; TRBD1 might be the D (5 bases). CDR3 length: 12 amino acids. The germline gives CDR1 DFQATT, CDR2 SNEGSKA (reference sequence). The CDR3 DNA reads TGCAGCACTGACGGGGCGAACACTGAAGCTTTCTTT. It codes for CSTDGANTEAFF.

Only a few counts were recorded for this clonotype. The V call is TRBV6-1, the J call TRBJ1-4; 9 bases agree with TRBD1. The germline CDR1 and CDR2 sequences are MNHNS and SASEGT. J was trimmed by 5 bases and V by 5 bases; bases with no gene match: 9. The CDR3 runs 16 residues. The CDR3 DNA reads as TGTGCCAGCAGTCTGGGACAGGGAATAAGAAATGAAAAACTGTTTTTT. This codes for CASSLGQGIRNEKLFF.

This clonotype was observed at least ten times. V gene TRBV7-9 combines with J gene TRBJ1-1, with TRBD1 matching over 9 bases. V shed 5 bases and J 3 bases; nucleotides not matched to a gene: 10. The germline V gene encodes CDR1 SEHNR and CDR2 FQNEAQ (reference sequence). CDR3 length: 16 residues. The CDR3: CASSTSRDRGDTEAFF. In DNA, the CDR3 is TGTGCCAGCAGCACAAGTCGCGACAGGGGGGACACTGAAGCTTTCTTT.

The chain couples TRBV20-1 to TRBJ2-7; 9 bases line up with TRBD2. CDR3 length: 13 amino acids. The germline gives CDR1 DFQATT, CDR2 SNEGSKA (reference sequence). The ends lost 2 bases at V and 3 bases at J; junction bases unmatched: 2. The chain's CDR3 is CSARLSGGYEQYF. The CDR3 DNA is TGCAGTGCTAGACTTAGCGGGGGCTACGAGCAGTACTTC.

The chain couples TRBV28 to TRBJ2-6, with a tentative D call TRBD1 (6 bases). Between the trimmed V and J ends, which lost 5 bases and 4 bases, there was a span of 15 bases. Germline values: CDR1 MDHEN, CDR2 SYDVKM. The CDR3 has 16 residues. CDR3 amino acids: CASSQTGLDGANVLTF. The CDR3 DNA is TGTGCCAGCAGTCAAACAGGGCTCGACGGGGCCAACGTCCTGACTTTC.